This TCR beta chain was identified in a study of technical replicates of blood from several donors. This CDR3 spans 16 amino acids. V was trimmed by 0 bases and J by 4 bases, leaving 14 bases between them. The germline V gene encodes CDR1 MNHEY and CDR2 SVGAGI. Only in-frame clones appear in the TCRdb table, and some are missing; sequencing was by immunoSEQ multiplex PCR. The sample records over 65,000 clones, 94% being singletons. V and J are TRBV6-5 and TRBJ2-3, with a possible D match to TRBD2 (6 bases). This sequence originates from a human donor in good health. Sequencing was performed on T cells isolated from PBMCs. The CDR3 spells CASSYSFGSQADTQYF. CDR3 nucleotides: TGTGCCAGCAGTTACTCATTCGGGAGTCAAGCAGATACGCAGTATTTT.